These T cell receptor beta chains were read from a single sample in a study of cytomegalovirus exposure and HLA in healthy donors. The assay was immunoSEQ multiplex PCR, and TCRdb's table has in-frame clones only and misses some. The profile shows about 200,000 clones, 70% to 85% of them singletons. Sequences were obtained from PBMCs. The source is a male donor in good health and CMV-seronegative. CDR3s include the opening cysteine and the closing phenylalanine or tryptophan. The order of the fields is D gene, clone size, V gene, J gene, CDR3 DNA, CDR3 protein. A D gene is named only where the DNA matches it firmly. Clone size is not always given. Where it is, it says once, few, many or a class for expanded clones.

NA	NA	TRBV19	TRBJ2-2	TGTGCCAGTAGTATGGGAGGCGGGGAGCTGTTTTTT	CASSMGGGELFF
NA	few	TRBV4-1	TRBJ1-5	TGCGCCAGCATGGCGGGTAGGCAGCCCCAGCATTTT	CASMAGRQPQHF
NA	NA	TRBV6-5	TRBJ1-3	TGTGCCAGCAGTTTGCGTGAAAGTGGAAACACCATATATTTT	CASSLRESGNTIYF
TRBD2	NA	TRBV5-4	TRBJ2-1	TGTGCCAGCAGCTTTCGACTAGCGTCCTACAATGAGCAGTTCTTC	CASSFRLASYNEQFF
TRBD2	few	TRBV11-1	TRBJ2-1	TGTGCCAGCAGCCCCAGGGGACTAGCGGGAAGCAATGAGCAGTTCTTC	CASSPRGLAGSNEQFF
NA	NA	TRBV11-2	TRBJ2-7	TGTGCCAGCAGCTTAATGGGAGGCACCAACTCCTACGAGCAGTACTTC	CASSLMGGTNSYEQYF
NA	NA	TRBV25-1	TRBJ2-7	TGTGCCAGCAGTGGAGGCTACTCCTACGAGCAGTACTTC	CASSGGYSYEQYF
TRBD2	NA	TRBV6-5	TRBJ2-5	TGTGCCAGCAGTTATCTCTCAGCGGGACTTAAAGAGACCCAGTACTTC	CASSYLSAGLKETQYF
NA	NA	TRBV27	TRBJ2-6	TGTGCCAGCCGGCCACAGGGTGTCAACGTCCTGACTTTC	CASRPQGVNVLTF
TRBD1	NA	TRBV11-2	TRBJ1-4	TGTGCCAGCAGCGAGGGACAGGGTGGGGAAAAACTGTTTTTT	CASSEGQGGEKLFF
NA	NA	TRBV7-8	TRBJ1-5	TGTGCCAGCAGCTTGGACAGTTCCAATCAGCCCCAGCATTTT	CASSLDSSNQPQHF
TRBD1	NA	TRBV6-5	TRBJ2-5	TGTGCCAGCAGTACAGGGGTCCCAGAGACCCAGTACTTC	CASSTGVPETQYF
TRBD1	NA	TRBV5-8	TRBJ1-5	TGTGCCAGCAGCTCCGGCACAGGGGAGGGCAATCAGCCCCAGCATTTT	CASSSGTGEGNQPQHF
TRBD2	NA	TRBV5-4	TRBJ2-3	TGTGCCAGCAGCGGGGGGACTAGCGGGCGGCCAGATACGCAGTATTTT	CASSGGTSGRPDTQYF
NA	NA	TRBV7-9	TRBJ1-2	TGTGCCAGCAGCTTCCAGGCTACAAACTATGGCTACACCTTC	CASSFQATNYGYTF
NA	NA	TRBV15	TRBJ1-3	TGTGCCACCAGCAAGCCGGTTCATTCTGGAAACACCATATATTTT	CATSKPVHSGNTIYF
NA	NA	TRBV28	TRBJ2-1	TGTGCCAGCAGCCGAGTTGGTGAGCAGTTCTTC	CASSRVGEQFF
NA	NA	TRBV19	TRBJ1-5	TGTGCCAGTAGCCGAGGAATGGATAGCAATCAGCCCCAGCATTTT	CASSRGMDSNQPQHF
NA	few	TRBV5-6	TRBJ1-5	TGTGCCAGCAGCGAGGACAGTTCGAGTCAGCCCCAGCATTTT	CASSEDSSSQPQHF
NA	NA	TRBV6-6	TRBJ2-3	TGTGCCAGCAGTTACGTGGGGGGAAGCACAGATACGCAGTATTTT	CASSYVGGSTDTQYF
NA	NA	TRBV5-1	TRBJ1-1	TGCGCCAGCAGCTTCTCCCCTATACAGGGCACTGAAGCTTTCTTT	CASSFSPIQGTEAFF
TRBD1	NA	TRBV10-3	TRBJ1-2	TGTGCCATCAGACAGGGGGCTTTTTATGGCTACACCTTC	CAIRQGAFYGYTF
TRBD1	NA	TRBV6-5	TRBJ1-2	TGTGCCAGCAGTAACGACGGGGACAGCCACTATGGCTACACCTTC	CASSNDGDSHYGYTF
TRBD1	NA	TRBV11-3	TRBJ2-1	TGTGCCAGCAGCACCTCACAGGGGGCCTACAATGAGCAGTTCTTC	CASSTSQGAYNEQFF
TRBD2	NA	TRBV6-5	TRBJ2-7	TGTGCCAGCAGTTACTCGATTAGCGGGGCCTACGAGCAGTACTTC	CASSYSISGAYEQYF
TRBD1	NA	TRBV30	TRBJ1-5	TGTGCCTGGAGTAGGGACAGCGGACGGGCTCAGCCCCAGCATTTT	CAWSRDSGRAQPQHF
NA	few	TRBV4-1	TRBJ1-1	TGCGCCTCCCGAAGGGGTCTTAGCACTGAAGCTTTCTTT	CASRRGLSTEAFF
TRBD1	NA	TRBV28	TRBJ1-4	TGTGCCAGCAACCCGGACAGGGGGCCTGAAAAACTGTTTTTT	CASNPDRGPEKLFF
NA	NA	TRBV6-1	TRBJ1-2	TGTGCCAGCAACCGGACAGTTGCGGGCTACACCTTC	CASNRTVAGYTF
NA	few	TRBV4-2	TRBJ1-1	TGTGCCAGCAGCCAAGAGTCGGGGTGGACTGAAGCTTTCTTT	CASSQESGWTEAFF
TRBD1	NA	TRBV29-1	TRBJ2-7	TGCAGCGTTGAAACCCACCTAAGACAGGGAACCTACGAGCAGTACTTC	CSVETHLRQGTYEQYF
NA	NA	TRBV5-4	TRBJ1-4	TGTGCCAGCAGCCTCGGGGGACGGGAGGAAAAACTGTTTTTT	CASSLGGREEKLFF
NA	few	TRBV27	TRBJ2-7	TGTGCCAGCAGTTTATCGAACGCTAGGCTAGTAAAAACCGAGCAGTACTTC	CASSLSNARLVKTEQYF
NA	NA	TRBV5-4	TRBJ2-1	TGTGCCAGCAGTTCACCCCTTCAGGGAAATGAGCAGTTCTTC	CASSSPLQGNEQFF
NA	few	TRBV15	TRBJ1-1	TGTGCCACCAGCAGAGAGACTCCTGAAGCTTTCTTT	CATSRETPEAFF
NA	NA	TRBV6-5	TRBJ2-7	TGTGCCAGCAGTTACGGGAGGGGGGACTACGAGCAGTACTTC	CASSYGRGDYEQYF
TRBD1	NA	TRBV15	TRBJ2-4	TGTGCCACCAGCCCTAGGGACAGTAAAAACATTCAGTACTTC	CATSPRDSKNIQYF
TRBD2	few	TRBV4-2	TRBJ2-7	TGTGCCAGCAGCCAAGGATCGCCGGGAGGCTACGAGCAGTACTTC	CASSQGSPGGYEQYF
TRBD1	NA	TRBV7-9	TRBJ1-4	TGTGCCAGCAGCTCTCAGGGGGCAGTCGGTGAAAAACTGTTTTTT	CASSSQGAVGEKLFF
TRBD1	few	TRBV5-1	TRBJ1-2	TGCGCCAGCACCCCGGGGGACAGTAACTATGGCTACACCTTC	CASTPGDSNYGYTF
NA	few	TRBV2	TRBJ1-1	TGTGCCAGCATCAAACAGGGTGCCACTGAAGCTTTCTTT	CASIKQGATEAFF
NA	NA	TRBV11-2	TRBJ2-5	TGTGCCAGCAGCTGGGAGCCGCGTTACCAAGAGACCCAGTACTTC	CASSWEPRYQETQYF
NA	NA	TRBV27	TRBJ2-1	TGTGCCAGCAGTTTATTCAATCATCAGTTCTTC	CASSLFNHQFF
TRBD2	NA	TRBV7-2	TRBJ2-1	TGTGCCAGCAGCTTATTGAAACGACTAGCGGGAGGGCTACATGAGCAGTTCTTC	CASSLLKRLAGGLHEQFF
TRBD2	NA	TRBV5-1	TRBJ2-3	TGCGCCAGCAGTCTAGCGGGAGACATAGATACGCAGTATTTT	CASSLAGDIDTQYF
NA	many	TRBV27	TRBJ1-5	TGTGCCAGCAGTTCCCGGAGTAGTCAGCCCCAGCATTTT	CASSSRSSQPQHF